A selection of T cell receptor beta chains follows, all from one sample in a study of cytomegalovirus exposure and HLA in healthy donors. Sequencing used immunoSEQ multiplex PCR; TCRdb keeps in-frame clones, though not all of them. The table shows hundreds of thousands of clones, with approximately 80% occurring only once. Sequencing was done on a sample of PBMCs. These receptors all stem from a man aged 25-45 years in good health and CMV-seronegative. CDR3s include the opening cysteine and the closing phenylalanine or tryptophan. D genes are given only for firm matches. Clone size is not always given. Where it is, it says once, few, many or a class for expanded clones.

j_call,d_call,v_call,cdr3_length,clone_size,cdr3_aa,cdr3_nt
TRBJ1-1,TRBD1,TRBV11-2,18,.,CASSLDLRTGFSGVEAFF,TGTGCCAGCAGCTTAGATCTGAGGACAGGGTTCTCGGGGGTGGAAGCTTTCTTT
TRBJ2-2,TRBD1,TRBV18,15,.,CASSPRDSSTGELFF,TGTGCCAGCTCACCCCGGGACAGCAGCACCGGGGAGCTGTTTTTT
TRBJ2-3,TRBD2,TRBV4-1,19,.,CASSQVRGLAGGPSDTQYF,TGCGCCAGCAGCCAAGTTCGTGGACTAGCGGGGGGGCCCTCAGATACGCAGTATTTT
TRBJ1-1,.,TRBV28,15,.,CASSFSPGFGTEAFF,TGTGCCAGCAGTTTCTCGCCAGGGTTCGGCACTGAAGCTTTCTTT
TRBJ2-6,TRBD1,TRBV28,17,.,CASSSGGPGSGASVLTF,TGTGCCAGCAGTTCAGGGGGCCCGGGGTCTGGGGCCAGCGTCCTGACTTTC
TRBJ2-1,TRBD2,TRBV5-4,14,.,CASSVRGGTIEQFF,TGTGCCAGCAGCGTTCGGGGGGGGACAATTGAGCAGTTCTTC
TRBJ2-4,.,TRBV13,18,.,CASSLGRSLILAKNIQYF,TGTGCCAGCAGCTTAGGACGGAGTTTAATTCTAGCCAAAAACATTCAGTACTTC
TRBJ1-3,.,TRBV13,14,.,CASSLGASGNTIYF,TGTGCCAGCAGCTTGGGGGCCTCTGGAAACACCATATATTTT
TRBJ2-3,.,TRBV9,16,.,CASSVTGDPSTDTQYF,TGTGCCAGCAGCGTGACAGGAGATCCTAGCACAGATACGCAGTATTTT
TRBJ1-1,.,TRBV5-3,14,.,CARTRGRRLTEAFF,TGTGCCAGAACCCGCGGGAGGCGCCTCACTGAAGCTTTCTTT
TRBJ1-2,.,TRBV6-1,13,.,CASSTHREGGYTF,TGTGCCAGCTCTACCCACAGGGAGGGTGGCTACACCTTC
TRBJ2-3,.,TRBV28,16,.,CASSPAGLRFTDTQYF,TGTGCCAGCAGCCCCGCGGGGCTACGATTCACAGATACGCAGTATTTT
TRBJ1-6,.,TRBV5-6,18,.,CASSARTAFSSYNSPLHF,TGTGCCAGCAGCGCCCGGACAGCTTTTAGCTCCTATAATTCACCCCTCCACTTT
TRBJ1-2,TRBD1,TRBV28,14,.,CASSSAGTGDGYTF,TGTGCCAGCAGTTCCGCCGGGACAGGGGATGGCTACACCTTC
TRBJ2-7,.,TRBV28,19,.,CASSLFSRLGENRPYEQYF,TGTGCCAGCAGTTTATTTTCGCGGTTGGGAGAAAACAGACCCTACGAGCAGTACTTC
TRBJ2-1,TRBD2,TRBV4-2,19,.,CASSHRLAGGPTDYNEQFF,TGTGCCAGCAGCCACCGACTAGCGGGGGGGCCGACAGACTACAATGAGCAGTTCTTC
TRBJ2-1,.,TRBV20-1,11,.,CSARTRVEQFF,TGCAGTGCTAGGACCCGGGTTGAGCAGTTCTTC
TRBJ2-7,TRBD2,TRBV11-2,16,.,CASSSPFRGGSWEQYF,TGTGCCAGCAGCTCCCCTTTTCGCGGGGGGTCTTGGGAGCAGTACTTC
TRBJ2-1,TRBD2,TRBV13,17,.,CASSTPRGASGGREQFF,TGTGCCAGCAGTACCCCTAGGGGAGCTAGCGGGGGACGTGAGCAGTTCTTC
TRBJ2-3,TRBD2,TRBV13,18,.,CASSVNSGGAMKVDTQYF,TGTGCCAGCAGTGTTAATAGCGGGGGGGCCATGAAGGTAGATACGCAGTATTTT
TRBJ1-2,.,TRBV7-9,13,.,CASSLQGNYGYTF,TGTGCCAGCAGCTTACAGGGAAACTATGGCTACACCTTC
TRBJ1-1,TRBD1,TRBV14,21,.,CASERTMTGERYRFLNTEAFF,TGTGCCAGTGAGCGGACCATGACAGGGGAAAGGTATCGTTTTCTGAACACTGAAGCTTTCTTT
TRBJ1-1,.,TRBV18,13,.,CASSPTANTEAFF,TGTGCCAGCTCGCCGACAGCAAACACTGAAGCTTTCTTT
TRBJ1-5,.,TRBV25-1,15,once,CASSDGGVFNQPQHF,TGTGCCAGCAGTGATGGAGGGGTCTTTAATCAGCCCCAGCATTTT
TRBJ2-5,TRBD2,TRBV5-1,17,.,CASSFFGLAGYQETQYF,TGCGCCAGCAGCTTTTTCGGCCTAGCGGGGTACCAAGAGACCCAGTACTTC
TRBJ2-7,.,TRBV13,16,.,CASSLEGDRIGYEQYF,TGTGCCAGCAGCTTAGAGGGGGACCGGATCGGCTACGAGCAGTACTTC
TRBJ2-2,.,TRBV6-5,11,.,CASSFSGELFF,TGTGCCAGCAGTTTTTCAGGGGAGCTGTTTTTT
TRBJ1-2,.,TRBV28,13,.,CASSTKGNRGYTF,TGTGCCAGCAGTACCAAGGGGAATCGCGGCTACACCTTC
TRBJ1-4,TRBD1,TRBV6-6,15,.,CASSLGQIPNEKLFF,TGTGCCAGCAGTTTGGGACAGATCCCTAATGAAAAACTGTTTTTT
TRBJ1-2,TRBD1,TRBV23-1,14,.,CASSFRQGVYGYTF,TGCGCCAGCAGTTTTAGACAGGGAGTCTATGGCTACACCTTC
TRBJ1-1,.,TRBV6-4,10,few,CASRQLEAFF,TGTGCCAGCAGACAGCTTGAAGCTTTCTTT
TRBJ1-4,.,TRBV27,14,.,CASSLDSVNEKLFF,TGTGCCAGCAGCCTGGACAGCGTTAATGAAAAACTGTTTTTT
TRBJ1-5,TRBD1,TRBV5-1,15,.,CASSLGQGYNQPQHF,TGCGCCAGCAGCCTAGGACAGGGCTACAATCAGCCCCAGCATTTT
TRBJ2-1,TRBD1,TRBV7-3,17,.,CASSLTEGQGIGDEQFF,TGTGCCAGCAGCTTAACAGAGGGACAGGGTATAGGCGATGAGCAGTTCTTC
TRBJ1-5,.,TRBV6-1,13,.,CASSELRKEAQHF,TGTGCCAGCAGTGAACTCCGAAAGGAGGCCCAGCATTTT
TRBJ2-2,TRBD2,TRBV28,18,.,CASSFERGGIANTGELFF,TGTGCCAGCAGTTTCGAGCGGGGGGGGATCGCGAACACCGGGGAGCTGTTTTTT
TRBJ2-1,.,TRBV7-9,12,.,CASSRAANEQFF,TGTGCCAGCAGCCGCGCTGCGAATGAGCAGTTCTTC
TRBJ1-5,TRBD1,TRBV2,14,.,CASRTGTPNQPQHF,TGTGCCAGTAGGACAGGGACACCGAATCAGCCCCAGCATTTT
TRBJ2-2,TRBD1,TRBV6-4,15,.,CASSRDRANTGELFF,TGTGCCAGCAGTAGGGACAGAGCGAACACCGGGGAGCTGTTTTTT
TRBJ2-3,TRBD1,TRBV28,13,.,CASSRQGADTQYF,TGTGCCAGCAGTCGACAGGGAGCAGATACGCAGTATTTT